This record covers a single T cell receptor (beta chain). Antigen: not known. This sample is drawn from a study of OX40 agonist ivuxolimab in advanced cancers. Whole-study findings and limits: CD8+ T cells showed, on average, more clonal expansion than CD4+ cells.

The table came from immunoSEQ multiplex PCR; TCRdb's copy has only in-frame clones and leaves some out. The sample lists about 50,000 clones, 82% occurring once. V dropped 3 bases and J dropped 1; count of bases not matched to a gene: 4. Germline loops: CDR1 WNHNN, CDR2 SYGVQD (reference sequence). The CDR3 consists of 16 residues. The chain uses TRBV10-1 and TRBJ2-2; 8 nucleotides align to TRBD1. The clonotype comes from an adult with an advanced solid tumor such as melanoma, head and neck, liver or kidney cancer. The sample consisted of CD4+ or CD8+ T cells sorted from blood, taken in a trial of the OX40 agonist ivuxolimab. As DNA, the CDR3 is TGCGCCAGCAGTGAAATGGGGACAGGGAACACCGGGGAGCTGTTTTTT. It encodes CASSEMGTGNTGELFF.